This T cell receptor (beta chain) is drawn from a study of blood T cell repertoires in COVID-19. This CDR3 spans 16 amino acids. The germline V gene has CDR1 LNHDA and CDR2 SQIVND (reference sequence). After removal of 2 bases from V and 7 bases from J, the junction contained 11 bases not matched to a gene. Here immunoSEQ multiplex PCR was the method, and the copy in TCRdb shows in-frame clones only, minus some. The sample shows some 200,000 clones, just over 85% of them seen only once. The TCR originated in a man aged 45-60 years with acute or convalescent COVID-19. Sequencing was done on a sample of peripheral blood. The genes are TRBV19 and TRBJ1-2; the match to TRBD1 covers 9 bases. CDR3 nucleotide sequence: TGTGCCAGTAGTATAATCGGGACAGGGAGAGTTGGTGGCTACACCTTC. Translation gives CASSIIGTGRVGGYTF.